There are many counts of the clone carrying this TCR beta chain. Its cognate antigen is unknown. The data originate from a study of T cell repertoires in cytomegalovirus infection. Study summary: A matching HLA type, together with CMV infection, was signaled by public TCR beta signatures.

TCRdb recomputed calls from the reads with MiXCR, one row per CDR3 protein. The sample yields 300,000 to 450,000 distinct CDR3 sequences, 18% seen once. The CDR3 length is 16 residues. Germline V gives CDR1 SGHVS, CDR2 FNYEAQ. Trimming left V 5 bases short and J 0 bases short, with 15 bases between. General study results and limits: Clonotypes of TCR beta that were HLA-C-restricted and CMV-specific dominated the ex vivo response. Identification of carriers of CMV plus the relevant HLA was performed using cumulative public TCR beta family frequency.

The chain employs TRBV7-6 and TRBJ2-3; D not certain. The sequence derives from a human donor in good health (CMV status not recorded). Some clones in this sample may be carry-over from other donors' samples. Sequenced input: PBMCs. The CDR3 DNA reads TGTGCCAGCAGCCCCCAGCCGGGCGCTAGCACAGATACGCAGTATTTT. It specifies CASSPQPGASTDTQYF. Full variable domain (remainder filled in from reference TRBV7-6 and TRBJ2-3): GAGVSQSPRYKVTKRGQDVALRCDPISGHVSLYWYRQALGQGPEFLTYFNYEAQQDKSGLPNDRFSAERPEGSISTLTIQRTEQRDSAMYRCASSPQPGASTDTQYFGPGTRLTVL.